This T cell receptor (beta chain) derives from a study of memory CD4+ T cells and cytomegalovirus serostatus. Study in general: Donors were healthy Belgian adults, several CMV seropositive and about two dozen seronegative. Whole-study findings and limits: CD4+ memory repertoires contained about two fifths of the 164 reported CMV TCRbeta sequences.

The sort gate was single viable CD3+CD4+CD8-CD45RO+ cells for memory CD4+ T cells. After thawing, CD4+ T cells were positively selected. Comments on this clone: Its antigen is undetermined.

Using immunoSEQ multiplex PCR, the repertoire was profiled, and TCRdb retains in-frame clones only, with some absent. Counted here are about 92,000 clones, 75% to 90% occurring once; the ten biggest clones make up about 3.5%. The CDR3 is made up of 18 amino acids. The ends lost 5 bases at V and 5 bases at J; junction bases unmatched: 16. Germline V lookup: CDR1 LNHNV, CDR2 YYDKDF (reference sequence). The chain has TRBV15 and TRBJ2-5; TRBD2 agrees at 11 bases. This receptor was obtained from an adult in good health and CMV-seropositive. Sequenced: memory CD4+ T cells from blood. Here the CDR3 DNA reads TGTGCCACCAGCGGAGGGGGGCGTAGCGGGAGGGCCCAGGAGACCCAGTACTTC. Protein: CATSGGGRSGRAQETQYF.